The rows below give T cell receptor beta chains drawn from one sample of a study of Graves' ophthalmopathy and Graves' hyperthyroidism. TCRdb ran MiXCR on the multiplex PCR reads and lists one entry per CDR3 protein. The sample includes about half a million distinct CDR3 sequences, over 13% of them seen just once. Sequencing input: blood. The receptors were sampled from a woman under 40 with Graves' ophthalmopathy. Each CDR3 is given with its conserved first and last residue. A D gene is named only where the DNA matches it firmly. Clone size is shown for a subset of rows, as once, few, many or a class of expanded clone.

v_gene	d_gene	j_gene	abundance	CDR3aa	CDR3nt
TRBV11-1	TRBD1	TRBJ1-1	many	CASSKQGIPFGVTEAFF	TGTGCCAGCAGTAAACAGGGGATCCCCTTTGGGGTCACTGAAGCTTTCTTT
TRBV5-1	NA	TRBJ1-1	many	CASSLGGPDTEAFF	TGCGCCAGCAGCTTAGGGGGACCGGACACTGAAGCTTTCTTT
TRBV20-1	TRBD2	TRBJ2-3	few	CSVMGTSGSRRSTDTQYF	TGCAGTGTAATGGGGACTAGCGGGAGTCGTCGGAGCACAGATACGCAGTATTTT
TRBV28	TRBD2	TRBJ2-7	many	CASSWAGTSGSYEQYF	TGTGCCAGCAGTTGGGCCGGGACTAGCGGTTCCTACGAGCAGTACTTC
TRBV20-1	NA	TRBJ2-5	NA	CSARPRDPERETQYF	TGCAGTGCTAGGCCGCGGGACCCCGAGCGAGAGACCCAGTACTTC
TRBV3-1	NA	TRBJ2-5	NA	CASSRLVGETQYF	TGTGCCAGCAGCAGACTCGTGGGGGAGACCCAGTACTTC
TRBV4-1	TRBD2	TRBJ2-7	few	CASSQSGLAGVPSYEQYF	TGCGCCAGCAGCCAATCGGGACTAGCGGGGGTGCCCTCCTACGAGCAGTACTTC
TRBV24-1	TRBD2	TRBJ2-2	few	CATSDLPTSGFTGELFF	TGTGCCACCAGTGATTTGCCGACTAGCGGTTTCACCGGGGAGCTGTTTTTT
TRBV12-3/TRBV12-4	NA	TRBJ1-2	many	CASSGSGESGYTF	TGTGCCAGCAGTGGGTCAGGGGAGAGTGGCTACACCTTC
TRBV15	TRBD2	TRBJ2-7	many	CATGSSGRARDEQYF	TGTGCCACCGGATCGAGCGGGAGGGCCCGCGACGAGCAGTACTTC
TRBV11-3	NA	TRBJ2-7	NA	CASSLLGSHEQYF	TGTGCCAGCAGCTTACTGGGTTCCCACGAGCAGTACTTC
TRBV7-2	NA	TRBJ1-2	NA	CASSSTIGDHGYTF	TGTGCCAGCAGCTCCACTATCGGAGATCATGGCTACACCTTC
TRBV7-7	NA	TRBJ2-5	NA	CASSHRPQETQYF	TGTGCTAGCAGCCACCGGCCTCAAGAGACCCAGTACTTC
TRBV28	NA	TRBJ1-1	many	CASSHPGPDEAFF	TGTGCCAGCAGTCACCCGGGCCCGGATGAAGCTTTCTTT
TRBV28	NA	TRBJ1-2	NA	CASSPVTRGAFRSYTF	TGTGCCAGCAGTCCAGTCACGCGGGGGGCATTCAGGAGCTACACCTTC
TRBV6-2/TRBV6-3	TRBD1	TRBJ2-2	many	CASSILGQEYTGELFF	TGTGCCAGCAGTATCCTGGGACAGGAGTACACCGGGGAGCTGTTTTTT
TRBV15	TRBD1	TRBJ1-2	many	CATSPGQGVEYGYTF	TGTGCCACCAGTCCTGGACAGGGGGTTGAGTATGGCTACACCTTC
TRBV12-5	TRBD1	TRBJ2-5	many	CASQGVQETQYF	TGTGCTAGCCAGGGGGTCCAAGAGACCCAGTACTTC
TRBV7-9	NA	TRBJ1-6	few	CASSQDGQAQSPLHF	TGTGCCAGCAGCCAAGACGGGCAGGCCCAATCCCCCCTCCACTTT
TRBV28	NA	TRBJ2-7	many	CASSEFTGVATYEQYF	TGTGCCAGCAGTGAATTTACGGGAGTCGCCACCTACGAGCAGTACTTC
TRBV7-9	NA	TRBJ2-7	many	CASSSRESYEQYF	TGTGCCAGCAGCTCCAGGGAATCCTACGAGCAGTACTTC
TRBV11-1	NA	TRBJ2-5	NA	CASSLYTAQETQYF	TGTGCCAGCAGCTTATATACGGCGCAAGAGACCCAGTACTTC
TRBV30	NA	TRBJ1-1	many	CAQNGANTEAFF	TGTGCCCAAAACGGCGCCAACACTGAAGCTTTCTTT
TRBV11-2	NA	TRBJ1-2	many	CASSLSYGSNGYTF	TGTGCCAGCAGCCTAAGTTACGGGAGCAATGGCTACACCTTC
TRBV6-1	NA	TRBJ1-1	many	CASSRGVGVNTEAFF	TGTGCCAGCAGTAGAGGGGTTGGAGTGAACACTGAAGCTTTCTTT
TRBV2	NA	TRBJ1-1	NA	CASSGELGVAEAFF	TGTGCCAGCAGTGGGGAGTTGGGAGTCGCTGAAGCTTTCTTT
TRBV12-3/TRBV12-4	NA	TRBJ1-1	many	CASSLRNEAFF	TGTGCCAGCAGTTTGAGGAATGAAGCTTTCTTT
TRBV30	TRBD1	TRBJ1-1	many	CAWIPQGARNTEAFF	TGTGCCTGGATCCCACAGGGGGCCAGGAACACTGAAGCTTTCTTT
TRBV6-5	NA	TRBJ1-5	many	CASSYSGDGDPQHF	TGTGCCAGCAGTTACTCGGGGGACGGGGATCCCCAGCATTTT
TRBV3-1	NA	TRBJ2-2	NA	CASSQVSAGGELFF	TGTGCCAGCAGCCAAGTGTCGGCGGGCGGGGAGCTGTTTTTT
TRBV28	NA	TRBJ2-2	many	CASSHFDTGELFF	TGTGCCAGCAGCCACTTTGACACCGGGGAGCTGTTTTTT
TRBV27	NA	TRBJ2-2	many	CAVLSGPGELFF	TGTGCCGTGCTTAGCGGCCCCGGGGAGCTGTTTTTT
TRBV4-1	NA	TRBJ1-2	many	CASSQGGFYGYTF	TGCGCCAGCAGCCAAGGGGGGTTCTATGGCTACACCTTC
TRBV30	NA	TRBJ2-5	NA	CAWSVSGAGAQYF	TGTGCCTGGAGTGTATCGGGGGCTGGGGCCCAGTACTTC
TRBV5-1	TRBD1	TRBJ1-2	many	CASSLGTGIGYTF	TGCGCCAGCAGCTTGGGGACAGGGATTGGCTACACCTTC
TRBV6-1	TRBD1	TRBJ1-1	many	CASSENRDREAFF	TGTGCCAGCAGTGAGAACCGGGACAGGGAAGCTTTCTTT
TRBV13	TRBD1	TRBJ2-7	many	CASSGRDRAYEQYF	TGTGCCAGCAGCGGCCGGGACAGAGCCTACGAGCAGTACTTC
TRBV30	TRBD1	TRBJ1-1	many	CACEGQGEAFF	TGTGCCTGCGAGGGACAGGGCGAAGCTTTCTTT